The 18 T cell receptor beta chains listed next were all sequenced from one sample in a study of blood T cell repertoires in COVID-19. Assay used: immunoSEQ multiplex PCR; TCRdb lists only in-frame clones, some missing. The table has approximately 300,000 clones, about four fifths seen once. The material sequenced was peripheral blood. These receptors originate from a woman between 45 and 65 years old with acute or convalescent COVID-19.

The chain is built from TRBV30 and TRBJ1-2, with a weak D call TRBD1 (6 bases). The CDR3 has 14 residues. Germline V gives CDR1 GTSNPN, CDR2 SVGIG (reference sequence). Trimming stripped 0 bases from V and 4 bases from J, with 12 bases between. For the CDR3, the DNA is TGTGCCTGGAGTGTAGAGGGGGAAGGCTATGGCTACACCTTC. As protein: CAWSVEGEGYGYTF. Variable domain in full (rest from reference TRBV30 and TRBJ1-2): SQTIHQWPATLVQPVGSPLSLECTVEGTSNPNLYWYRQAAGRGLQLLFYSVGIGQISSEVPQNLSASRPQDRQFILSSKKLLLSDSGFYLCAWSVEGEGYGYTFGSGTRLTVV.

CDR3 loop: CATTPSGVNTQYF. The CDR3, as DNA: TGTGCCACGACCCCTAGCGGAGTCAATACGCAGTATTTT. The rearrangement links TRBV10-3 to TRBJ2-3, with 7 bases matching TRBD2. V was clipped by 10 bases and J by 7 bases; unmatched bases: 11. Germline V lookup: CDR1 ENHRY, CDR2 SYGVKD. The CDR3 consists of 13 residues.

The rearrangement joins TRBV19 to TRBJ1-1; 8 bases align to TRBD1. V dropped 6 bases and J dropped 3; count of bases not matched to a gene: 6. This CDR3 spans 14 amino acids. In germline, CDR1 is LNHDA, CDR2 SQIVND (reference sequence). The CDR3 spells CASSLRGQDTEAFF. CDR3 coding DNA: TGTGCCAGTAGCCTCAGGGGGCAGGACACTGAAGCTTTCTTT.

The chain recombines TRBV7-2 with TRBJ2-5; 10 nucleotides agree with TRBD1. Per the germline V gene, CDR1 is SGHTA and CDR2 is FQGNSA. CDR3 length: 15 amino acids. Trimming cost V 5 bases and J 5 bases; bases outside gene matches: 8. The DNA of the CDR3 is TGTGCCAGCAGCCCCAGGGACAGGGGAGGTGAGACCCAGTACTTC. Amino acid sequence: CASSPRDRGGETQYF.

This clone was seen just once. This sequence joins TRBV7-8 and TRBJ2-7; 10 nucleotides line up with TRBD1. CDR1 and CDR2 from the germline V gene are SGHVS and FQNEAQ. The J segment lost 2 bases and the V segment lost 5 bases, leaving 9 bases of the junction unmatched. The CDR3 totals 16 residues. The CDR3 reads CASSAAPGQGTYEQYF. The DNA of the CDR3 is TGTGCCAGCAGCGCTGCCCCGGGACAGGGGACCTACGAGCAGTACTTC.

The CDR3 here is CASSGTGTGGAGTQYF. The CDR3 coding sequence is TGTGCCAGCAGCGGGACCGGGACAGGGGGCGCGGGGACCCAGTACTTC. The chain recombines TRBV5-5 with TRBJ2-5, with 12 bases identical to TRBD1. The V gene end was trimmed by 4 bases and the J gene end by 7 bases; junction bases not matched to a gene: 11. CDR1 and CDR2 (germline): SGHKS, YYEKEE (reference sequence). CDR3 length: 16 residues. Complete variable domain (other parts from reference TRBV5-5 and TRBJ2-5): DAGVTQSPTHLIKTRGQQVTLRCSPISGHKSVSWYQQVLGQGPQFIFQYYEKEERGRGNFPDRFSARQFPNYSSELNVNALLLGDSALYLCASSGTGTGGAGTQYFGPGTRLLVL.

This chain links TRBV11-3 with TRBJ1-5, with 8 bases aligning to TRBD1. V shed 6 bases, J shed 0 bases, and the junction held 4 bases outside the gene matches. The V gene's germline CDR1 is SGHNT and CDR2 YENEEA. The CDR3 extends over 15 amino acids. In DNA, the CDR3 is TGTGCCAGCAGTTCCAGGGGGCGTAGCAATCAGCCCCAGCATTTT. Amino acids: CASSSRGRSNQPQHF.

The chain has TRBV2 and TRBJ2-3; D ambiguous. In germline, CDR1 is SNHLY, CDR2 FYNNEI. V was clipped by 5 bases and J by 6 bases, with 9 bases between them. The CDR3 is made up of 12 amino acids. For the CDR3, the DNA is TGTGCCAGCAGTCCTACCCTGGATACGCAGTATTTT. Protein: CASSPTLDTQYF.

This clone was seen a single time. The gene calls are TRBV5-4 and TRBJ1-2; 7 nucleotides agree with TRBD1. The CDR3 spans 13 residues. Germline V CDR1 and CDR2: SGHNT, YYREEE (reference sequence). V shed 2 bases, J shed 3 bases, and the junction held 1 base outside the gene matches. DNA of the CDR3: TGTGCCAGCAGCTTAGGGACAGACTATGGCTACACCTTC. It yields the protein CASSLGTDYGYTF.

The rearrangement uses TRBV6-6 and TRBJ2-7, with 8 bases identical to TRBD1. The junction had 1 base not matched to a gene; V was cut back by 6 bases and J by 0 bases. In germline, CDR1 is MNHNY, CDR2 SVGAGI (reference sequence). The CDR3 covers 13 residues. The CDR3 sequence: CASRQGDSYEQYF. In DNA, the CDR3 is TGTGCCAGCAGACAGGGGGACTCCTACGAGCAGTACTTC.

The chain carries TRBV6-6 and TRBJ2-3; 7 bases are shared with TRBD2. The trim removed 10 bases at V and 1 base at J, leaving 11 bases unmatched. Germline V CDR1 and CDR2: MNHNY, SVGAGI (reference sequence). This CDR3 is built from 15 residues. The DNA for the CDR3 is TGTGCCACCAACGGGGGGAACCTGGGCACAGATACGCAGTATTTT. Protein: CATNGGNLGTDTQYF.

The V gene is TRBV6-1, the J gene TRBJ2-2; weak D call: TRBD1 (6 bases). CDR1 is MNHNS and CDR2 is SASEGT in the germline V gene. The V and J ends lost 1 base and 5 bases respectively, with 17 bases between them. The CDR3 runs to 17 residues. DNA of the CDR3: TGTGCCAGCAGTGAAGGACCCGGGACAACCTTTACCGGGGAGCTGTTTTTT. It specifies CASSEGPGTTFTGELFF.

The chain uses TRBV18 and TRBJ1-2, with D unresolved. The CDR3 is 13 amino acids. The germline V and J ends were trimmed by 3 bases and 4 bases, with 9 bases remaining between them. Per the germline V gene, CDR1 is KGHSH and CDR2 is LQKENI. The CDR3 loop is CASSPDKIYGYTF. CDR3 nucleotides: TGTGCCAGCTCACCCGACAAAATCTATGGCTACACCTTC.

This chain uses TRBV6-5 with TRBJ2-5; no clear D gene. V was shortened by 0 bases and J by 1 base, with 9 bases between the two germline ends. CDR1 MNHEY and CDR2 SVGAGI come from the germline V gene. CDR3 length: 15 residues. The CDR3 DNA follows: TGTGCCAGCAGTTACTCGGTACAGTTCCAAGAGACCCAGTACTTC. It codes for CASSYSVQFQETQYF.

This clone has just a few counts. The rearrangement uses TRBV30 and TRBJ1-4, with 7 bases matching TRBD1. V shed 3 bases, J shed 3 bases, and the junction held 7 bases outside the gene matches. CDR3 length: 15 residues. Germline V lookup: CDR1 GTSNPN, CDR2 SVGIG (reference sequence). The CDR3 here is CAWREDRWSNEKLFF. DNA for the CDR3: TGTGCCTGGAGAGAGGACAGGTGGTCTAATGAAAAACTGTTTTTT.

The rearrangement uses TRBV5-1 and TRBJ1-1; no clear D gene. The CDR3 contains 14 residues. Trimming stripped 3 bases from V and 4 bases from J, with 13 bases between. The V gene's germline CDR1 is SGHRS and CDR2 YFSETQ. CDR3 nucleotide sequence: TGCGCCAGCAGCTCGCGTGGAGAAGGCACTGAAGCTTTCTTT. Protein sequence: CASSSRGEGTEAFF.

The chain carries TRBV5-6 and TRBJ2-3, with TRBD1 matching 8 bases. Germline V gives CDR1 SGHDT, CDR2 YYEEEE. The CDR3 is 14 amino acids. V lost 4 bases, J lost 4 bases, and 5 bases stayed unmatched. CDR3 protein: CASSAGQGADTQYF. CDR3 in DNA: TGTGCCAGCAGCGCCGGACAGGGAGCAGATACGCAGTATTTT.

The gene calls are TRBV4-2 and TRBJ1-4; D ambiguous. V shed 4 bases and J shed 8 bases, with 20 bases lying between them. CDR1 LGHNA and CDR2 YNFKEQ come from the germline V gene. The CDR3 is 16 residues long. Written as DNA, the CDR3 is TGTGCCAGCAGCCCAGTTGAGTCGGTCCTGCGGGAAAAACTGTTTTTT. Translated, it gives CASSPVESVLREKLFF.